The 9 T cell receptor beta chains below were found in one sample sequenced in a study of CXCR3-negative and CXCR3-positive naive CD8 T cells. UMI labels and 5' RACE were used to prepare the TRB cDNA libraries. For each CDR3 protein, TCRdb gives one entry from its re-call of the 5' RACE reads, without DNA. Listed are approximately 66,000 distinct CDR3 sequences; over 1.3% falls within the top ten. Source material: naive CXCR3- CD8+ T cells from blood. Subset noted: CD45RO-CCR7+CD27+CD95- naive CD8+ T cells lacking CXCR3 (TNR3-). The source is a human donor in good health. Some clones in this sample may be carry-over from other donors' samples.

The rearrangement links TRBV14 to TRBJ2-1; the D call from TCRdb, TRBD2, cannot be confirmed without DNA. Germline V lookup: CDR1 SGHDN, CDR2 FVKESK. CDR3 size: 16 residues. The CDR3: CASSQASGVSYNEQFF.

The CDR3 region is CASSFGGKEQYF. The chain employs TRBV13 and TRBJ2-7. CDR1 and CDR2 from the germline V gene are PRHDT and FYEKMQ (reference sequence). This CDR3 is 12 amino acids long. Full variable domain (remainder filled in from reference TRBV13 and TRBJ2-7): AAGVIQSPRHLIKEKRETATLKCYPIPRHDTVYWYQQGPGQDPQFLISFYEKMQSDKGSIPDRFSAQQFSDYHSELNMSSLELGDSALYFCASSFGGKEQYFGPGTRLTVT.

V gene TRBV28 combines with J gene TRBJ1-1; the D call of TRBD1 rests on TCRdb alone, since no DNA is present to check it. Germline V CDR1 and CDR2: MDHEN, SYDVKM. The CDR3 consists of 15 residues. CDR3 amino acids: CASREWGAVFTEAFF.

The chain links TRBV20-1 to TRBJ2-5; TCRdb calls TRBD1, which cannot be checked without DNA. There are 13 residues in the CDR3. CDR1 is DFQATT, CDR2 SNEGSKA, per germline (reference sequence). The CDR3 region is CSARERRAETQYF.

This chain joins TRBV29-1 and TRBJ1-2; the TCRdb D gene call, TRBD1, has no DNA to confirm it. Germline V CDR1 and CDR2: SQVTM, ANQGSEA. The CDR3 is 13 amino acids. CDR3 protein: CSDPGGRGYGYTF.

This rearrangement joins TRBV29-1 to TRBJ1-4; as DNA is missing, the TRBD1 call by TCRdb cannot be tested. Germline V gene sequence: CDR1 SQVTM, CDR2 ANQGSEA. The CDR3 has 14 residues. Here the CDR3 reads CSVPPGGTNEKLFF.

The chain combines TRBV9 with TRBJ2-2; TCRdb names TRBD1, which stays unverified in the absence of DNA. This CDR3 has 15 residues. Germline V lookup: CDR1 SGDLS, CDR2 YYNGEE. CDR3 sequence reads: CASSVWTGDTGELFF.

This CDR3 is CASSSGSRAPYNEQFF. The chain employs TRBV27 and TRBJ2-1; TCRdb designates TRBD2, a call that cannot be tested without DNA. Germline V gene data show CDR1 as MNHEY and CDR2 as SMNVEV (reference sequence). The CDR3 spans 16 residues.

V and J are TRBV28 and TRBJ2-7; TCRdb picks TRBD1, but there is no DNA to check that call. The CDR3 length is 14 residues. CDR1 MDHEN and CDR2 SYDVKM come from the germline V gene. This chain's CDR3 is CASKDRALPYEQYF.